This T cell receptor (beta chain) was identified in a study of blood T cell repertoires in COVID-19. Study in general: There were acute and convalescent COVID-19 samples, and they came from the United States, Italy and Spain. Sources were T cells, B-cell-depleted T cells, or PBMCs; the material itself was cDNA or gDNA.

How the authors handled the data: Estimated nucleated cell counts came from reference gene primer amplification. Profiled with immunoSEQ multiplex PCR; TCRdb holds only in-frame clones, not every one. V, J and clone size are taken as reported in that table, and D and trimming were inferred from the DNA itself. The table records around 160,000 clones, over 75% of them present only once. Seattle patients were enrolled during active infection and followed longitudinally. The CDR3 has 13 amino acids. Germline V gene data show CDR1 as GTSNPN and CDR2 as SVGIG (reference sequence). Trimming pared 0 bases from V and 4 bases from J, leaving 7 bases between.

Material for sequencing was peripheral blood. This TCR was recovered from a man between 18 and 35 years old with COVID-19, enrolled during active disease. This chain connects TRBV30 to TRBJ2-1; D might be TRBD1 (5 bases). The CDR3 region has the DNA TGTGCCTGGAGTGTAGACAGTTACAATGAGCAGTTCTTC. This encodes CAWSVDSYNEQFF.